This TCR beta chain was recorded in a study of cytomegalovirus exposure and HLA in healthy donors. The PCR used 60 Vbeta and 13 Jbeta primers. Generated by immunoSEQ multiplex PCR, the TCRdb table keeps only in-frame clones and is missing some. The sample includes 150,000 to 200,000 clones, about 70% of them seen just once. Trimming cost V 5 bases and J 4 bases, with 15 bases left between them. Germline CDR1 and CDR2: MNHEY and SMNVEV (reference sequence). This CDR3 region has 14 residues. This clonotype originated in a man aged 25 to 40 in good health and CMV-seropositive. This chain links TRBV27 with TRBJ2-7; TRBD1 might be the D (7 bases). Sequenced sample: PBMCs. The CDR3 nucleotides read TGTGCCAGCAGTCCACTGGAGGGGGCTTACGAGCAGTACTTC. It translates to CASSPLEGAYEQYF.